A single sample is the source of the 7 T cell receptor beta chains below, sequenced in a study of blood T cells in healthy people across ages. With a J-beta primer mix and a sample-barcoded 5' primer, a second PCR ran 7 to 11 cycles. TCRdb recomputed calls from the 5' RACE reads with MiXCR, one row per CDR3 protein. The profile shows some 700,000 distinct CDR3 sequences, about 20% of them singletons. Sample: blood. The receptors were sampled from a man aged 65-85 years in good health.

V and J are TRBV10-3 and TRBJ2-1; 13 positions agree with TRBD2. This CDR3 contains 15 residues. V lost 2 bases, J lost 6 bases, and 1 base stayed unmatched. CDR1 is ENHRY, CDR2 SYGVKD, per germline. This CDR3 reads CAISEGTSGANEQFF. In DNA form, the CDR3 reads TGTGCCATCAGTGAGGGGACTAGCGGGGCCAATGAGCAGTTCTTC.

CDR3: CSVGAYSVGSEAFF. As DNA, the CDR3 is TGCAGCGTTGGTGCGTACAGCGTGGGTTCTGAAGCTTTCTTT. V and J are TRBV29-1 and TRBJ1-1; unclear D gene. Germline values: CDR1 SQVTM, CDR2 ANQGSEA. The CDR3 extends over 14 amino acids. The V gene lost 4 bases and the J gene lost 6 bases, with 18 bases spanning the gap.

This clonotype came up many times. This chain links TRBV12-3 or TRBV12-4 with TRBJ1-6; TRBD1 matches 7 bases. The CDR3 is made up of 14 amino acids. The ends lost 6 bases at V and 5 bases at J; junction bases unmatched: 4. Here the CDR3 reads CASRPTGHNSPLHF. The CDR3 DNA sequence: TGTGCCAGCAGGCCGACAGGGCATAATTCACCCCTCCACTTT.

This clonotype was seen many times. V and J are TRBV20-1 and TRBJ1-1; 10 bases agree with TRBD1. The V and J ends lost 0 bases and 4 bases, in that order; junction bases with no gene match: 8. This CDR3 is built from 16 residues. CDR1 and CDR2 from the germline V gene are DFQATT and SNEGSKA (reference sequence). CDR3 nucleotide sequence: TGCAGTGCTAGAGACGGAGGGACAGGGGCGGTCACTGAAGCTTTCTTT. This encodes CSARDGGTGAVTEAFF.

The chain is built from TRBV5-1 and TRBJ2-3; D is possibly TRBD2 (5 bases). V was pared by 2 bases and J by 0 bases, with 10 bases between. Germline V gene data show CDR1 as SGHRS and CDR2 as YFSETQ. The CDR3 totals 15 residues. The CDR3 spells CASSFGDVSTDTQYF. CDR3 DNA sequence: TGCGCCAGCAGCTTCGGGGATGTTAGCACAGATACGCAGTATTTT.

This clonotype occurred a few times. The chain has TRBV7-2 and TRBJ1-3; D ambiguous. Deletions cut 1 base from V and 4 bases from J, with 8 bases between. Germline V gene data show CDR1 as SGHTA and CDR2 as FQGNSA. The CDR3 is made up of 14 amino acids. In DNA form, the CDR3 reads TGTGCCAGCAGCTTAGTACACAAGGGAAACACCATATATTTT. It yields the protein CASSLVHKGNTIYF.

This clonotype was picked up many times. The chain recombines TRBV7-6 with TRBJ2-1; TRBD2 matches at 12 bases. J lost 7 bases, V lost 2 bases, and 9 bases had no gene match. This CDR3 is 17 amino acids long. CDR1 SGHVS and CDR2 FNYEAQ come from the germline V gene. The CDR3 here is CASSLSLAGGFGNEQFF. The CDR3 bases are TGTGCCAGCAGCTTAAGTCTAGCGGGGGGGTTTGGTAATGAGCAGTTCTTC.